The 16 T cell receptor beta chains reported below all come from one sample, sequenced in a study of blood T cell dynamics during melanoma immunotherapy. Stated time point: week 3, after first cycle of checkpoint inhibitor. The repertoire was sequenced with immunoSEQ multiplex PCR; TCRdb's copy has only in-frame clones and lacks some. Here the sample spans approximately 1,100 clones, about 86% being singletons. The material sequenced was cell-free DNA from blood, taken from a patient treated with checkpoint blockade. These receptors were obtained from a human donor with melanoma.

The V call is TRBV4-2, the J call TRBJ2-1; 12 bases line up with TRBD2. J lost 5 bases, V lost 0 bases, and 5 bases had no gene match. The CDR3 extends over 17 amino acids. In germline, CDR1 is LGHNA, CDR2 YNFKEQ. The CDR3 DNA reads TGTGCCAGCAGCCAAGATAGGGCTAGCGGGGGGGACAATGAGCAGTTCTTC. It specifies CASSQDRASGGDNEQFF.

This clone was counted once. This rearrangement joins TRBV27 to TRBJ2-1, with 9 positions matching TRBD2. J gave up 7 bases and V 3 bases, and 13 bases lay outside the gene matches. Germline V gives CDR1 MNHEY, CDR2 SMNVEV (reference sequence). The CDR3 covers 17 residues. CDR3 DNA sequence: TGTGCCAGCAGTTTCGCCACTCTAGCGGGGAGACTTAATGAGCAGTTCTTC. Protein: CASSFATLAGRLNEQFF.

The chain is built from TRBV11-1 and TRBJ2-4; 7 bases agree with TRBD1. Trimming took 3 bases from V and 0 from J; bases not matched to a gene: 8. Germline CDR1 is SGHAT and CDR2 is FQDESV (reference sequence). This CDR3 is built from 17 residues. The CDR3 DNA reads TGTGCCAGCAGCTTTAGGGGACAGACTATAGCCAAAAACATTCAGTACTTC. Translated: CASSFRGQTIAKNIQYF.

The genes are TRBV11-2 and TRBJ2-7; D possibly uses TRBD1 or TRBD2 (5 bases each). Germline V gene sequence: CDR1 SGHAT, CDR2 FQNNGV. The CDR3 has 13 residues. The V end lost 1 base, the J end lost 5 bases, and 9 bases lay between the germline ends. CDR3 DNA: TGTGCCAGCAGCTTAGCAGGGAGCCACGAGCAGTACTTC. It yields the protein CASSLAGSHEQYF.

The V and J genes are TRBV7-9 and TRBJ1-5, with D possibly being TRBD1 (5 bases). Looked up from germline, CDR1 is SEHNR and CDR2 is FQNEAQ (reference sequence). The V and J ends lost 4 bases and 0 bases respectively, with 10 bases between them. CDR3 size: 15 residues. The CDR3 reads CASSSTDYSNQPQHF. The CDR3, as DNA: TGTGCCAGCAGCTCGACAGACTATAGCAATCAGCCCCAGCATTTT.

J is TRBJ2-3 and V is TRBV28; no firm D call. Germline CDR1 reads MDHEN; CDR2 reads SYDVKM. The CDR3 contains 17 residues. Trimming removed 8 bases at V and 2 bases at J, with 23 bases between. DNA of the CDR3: TGTGCCAGCGCCATTAAAAGTTCGTACTCTTACACAGATACGCAGTATTTT. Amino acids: CASAIKSSYSYTDTQYF.

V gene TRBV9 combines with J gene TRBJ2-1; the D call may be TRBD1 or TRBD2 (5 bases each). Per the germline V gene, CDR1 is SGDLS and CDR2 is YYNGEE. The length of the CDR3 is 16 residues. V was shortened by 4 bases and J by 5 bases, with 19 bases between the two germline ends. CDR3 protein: CASSNVWGIGNNEQFF. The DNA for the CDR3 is TGTGCCAGCAGCAATGTTTGGGGGATTGGAAACAATGAGCAGTTCTTC.

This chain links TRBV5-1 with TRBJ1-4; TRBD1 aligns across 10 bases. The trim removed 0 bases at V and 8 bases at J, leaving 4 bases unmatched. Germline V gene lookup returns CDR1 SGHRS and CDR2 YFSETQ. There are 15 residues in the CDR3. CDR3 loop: CASSLAGTGVEKLFF. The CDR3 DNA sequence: TGCGCCAGCAGCTTGGCCGGGACAGGGGTGGAAAAACTGTTTTTT.

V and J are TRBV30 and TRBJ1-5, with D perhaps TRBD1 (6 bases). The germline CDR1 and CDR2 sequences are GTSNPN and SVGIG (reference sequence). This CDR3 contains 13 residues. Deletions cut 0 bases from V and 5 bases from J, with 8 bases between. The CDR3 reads CAWSVHRDQPQHF. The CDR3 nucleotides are TGTGCCTGGAGTGTACACAGGGATCAGCCCCAGCATTTT.

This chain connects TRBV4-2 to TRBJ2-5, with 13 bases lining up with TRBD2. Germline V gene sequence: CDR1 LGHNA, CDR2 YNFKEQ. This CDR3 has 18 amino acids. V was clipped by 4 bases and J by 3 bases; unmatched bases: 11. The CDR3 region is CASSRTSGGGGWEETQYF. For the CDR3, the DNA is TGTGCCAGCAGCCGAACTAGCGGGGGGGGAGGATGGGAAGAGACCCAGTACTTC.

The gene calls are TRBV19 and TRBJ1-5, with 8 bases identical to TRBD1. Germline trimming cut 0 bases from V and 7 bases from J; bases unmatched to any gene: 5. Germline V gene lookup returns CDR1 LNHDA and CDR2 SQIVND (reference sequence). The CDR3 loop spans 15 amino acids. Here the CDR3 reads CASSIEDRERQPQHF. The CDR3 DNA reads TGTGCCAGTAGTATAGAGGACAGGGAGAGGCAGCCCCAGCATTTT.

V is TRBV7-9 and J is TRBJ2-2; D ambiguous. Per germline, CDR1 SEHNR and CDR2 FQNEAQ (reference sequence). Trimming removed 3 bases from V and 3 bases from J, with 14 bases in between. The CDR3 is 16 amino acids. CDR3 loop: CASSFNPADHTGELFF. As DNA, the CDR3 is TGTGCCAGCAGCTTCAACCCGGCTGACCACACCGGGGAGCTGTTTTTT.

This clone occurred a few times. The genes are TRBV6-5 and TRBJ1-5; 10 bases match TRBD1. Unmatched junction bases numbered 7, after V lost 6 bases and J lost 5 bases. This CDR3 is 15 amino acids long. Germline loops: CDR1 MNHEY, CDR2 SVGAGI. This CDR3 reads CASSADRGRDQPQHF. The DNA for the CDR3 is TGTGCCAGCAGCGCCGACAGGGGGCGAGATCAGCCCCAGCATTTT.

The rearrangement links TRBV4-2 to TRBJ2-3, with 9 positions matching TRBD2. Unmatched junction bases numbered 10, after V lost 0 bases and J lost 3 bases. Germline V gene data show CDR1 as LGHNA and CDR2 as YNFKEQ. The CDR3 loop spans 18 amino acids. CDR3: CASSQDRVAGDGTDTQYF. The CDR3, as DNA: TGTGCCAGCAGCCAAGATAGGGTAGCGGGAGATGGGACAGATACGCAGTATTTT.

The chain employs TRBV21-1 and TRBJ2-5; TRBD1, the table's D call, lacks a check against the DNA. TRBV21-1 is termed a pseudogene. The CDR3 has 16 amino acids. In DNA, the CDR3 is TGTGCCAGCAGCAAAGAACAGGGTGGGACCCAAGAGACCCAGTACTTC. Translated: CASSKEQGGTQETQYF.

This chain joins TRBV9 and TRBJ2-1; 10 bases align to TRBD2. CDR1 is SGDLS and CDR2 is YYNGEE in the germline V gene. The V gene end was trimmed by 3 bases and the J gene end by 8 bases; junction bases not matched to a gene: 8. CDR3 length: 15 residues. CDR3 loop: CASSATGLASHEQFF. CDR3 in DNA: TGTGCCAGCAGCGCCACGGGACTAGCGTCCCATGAGCAGTTCTTC.